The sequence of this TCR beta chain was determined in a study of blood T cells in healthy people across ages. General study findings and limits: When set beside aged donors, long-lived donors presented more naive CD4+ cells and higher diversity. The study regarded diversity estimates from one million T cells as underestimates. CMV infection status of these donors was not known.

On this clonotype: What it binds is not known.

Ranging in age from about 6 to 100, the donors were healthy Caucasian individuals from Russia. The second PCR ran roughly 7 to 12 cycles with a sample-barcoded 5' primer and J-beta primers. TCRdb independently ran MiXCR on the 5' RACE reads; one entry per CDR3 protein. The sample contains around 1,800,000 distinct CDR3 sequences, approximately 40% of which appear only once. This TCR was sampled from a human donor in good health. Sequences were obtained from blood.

The CDR3 DNA follows: TGCAGTGCTAGAGTATCGGTGTTGGCAGGGGTTGGCTACACCTTC. It specifies CSARVSVLAGVGYTF. The chain uses TRBV20-1 and TRBJ1-2, with D tentatively TRBD1 (6 bases). This CDR3 has 15 amino acids. CDR1 and CDR2 (germline): DFQATT, SNEGSKA (reference sequence). Trimming cost V 1 base and J 7 bases, with 19 bases left between them.